Detailed here is one TCR beta chain. These data are taken from a study of shared clonotypes between healthy human individuals. At the level of the study: The cohort had two women and three men, ages 18 to 49. CD4 naive and memory got three plates each, CD8 naive two, CD8 memory one.

Sequencing used immunoSEQ multiplex PCR; TCRdb keeps in-frame clones, though not all of them. The data contain 1,400,000 or so clones, approximately 98.5% of them singletons. V was trimmed by 3 bases and J by 4 bases, leaving 10 bases between them. This CDR3 region has 14 residues. Germline values: CDR1 SGHNT, CDR2 YENEEA. The donor population consisted of healthy HIV-negative adults with no recent acute infections or vaccinations. Partitioning of CD4+ cells yielded a CD45RA+ naive subset and a CD45RA-negative memory subset. The rearrangement joins TRBV11-3 to TRBJ2-1; D is perhaps TRBD2 (5 bases). Specimen: naive CD4+ T cells sorted from blood. Subset meaning: CD45RA+ positively selected. The receptor comes from a young man in good health. The CDR3: CASSFSGEYNEQFF. Written as DNA, the CDR3 is TGTGCCAGCAGCTTCAGCGGAGAGTACAATGAGCAGTTCTTC.